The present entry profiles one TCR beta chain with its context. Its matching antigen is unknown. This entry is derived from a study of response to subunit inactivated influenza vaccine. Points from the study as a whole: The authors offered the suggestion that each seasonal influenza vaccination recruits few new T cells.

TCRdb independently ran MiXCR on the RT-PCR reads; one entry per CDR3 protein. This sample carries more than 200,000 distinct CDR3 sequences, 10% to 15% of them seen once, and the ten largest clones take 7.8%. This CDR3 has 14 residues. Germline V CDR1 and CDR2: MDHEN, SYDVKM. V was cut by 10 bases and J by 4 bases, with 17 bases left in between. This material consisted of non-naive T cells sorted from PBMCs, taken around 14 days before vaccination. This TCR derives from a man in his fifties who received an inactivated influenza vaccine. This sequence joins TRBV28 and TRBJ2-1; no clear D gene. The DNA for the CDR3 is TGTGCCACCCAGAGGAGCGAAGGGTACAATGAGCAGTTCTTC. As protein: CATQRSEGYNEQFF.